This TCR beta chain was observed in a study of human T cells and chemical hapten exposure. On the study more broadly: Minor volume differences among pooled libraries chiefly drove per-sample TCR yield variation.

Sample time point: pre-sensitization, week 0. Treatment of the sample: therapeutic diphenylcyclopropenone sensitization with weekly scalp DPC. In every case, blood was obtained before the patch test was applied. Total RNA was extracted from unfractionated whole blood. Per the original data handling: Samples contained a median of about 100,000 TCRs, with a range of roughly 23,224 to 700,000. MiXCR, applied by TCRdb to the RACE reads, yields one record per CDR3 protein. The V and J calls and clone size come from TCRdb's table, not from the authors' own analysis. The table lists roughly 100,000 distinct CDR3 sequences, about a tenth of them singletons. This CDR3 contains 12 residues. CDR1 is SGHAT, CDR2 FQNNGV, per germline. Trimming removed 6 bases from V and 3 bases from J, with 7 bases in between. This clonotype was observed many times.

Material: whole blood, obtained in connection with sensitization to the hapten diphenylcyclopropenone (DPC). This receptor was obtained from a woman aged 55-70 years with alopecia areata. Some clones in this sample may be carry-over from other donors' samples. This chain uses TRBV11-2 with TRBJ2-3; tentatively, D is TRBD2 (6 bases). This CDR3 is CASSGGTDTQYF. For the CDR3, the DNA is TGTGCCAGCAGTGGGGGGACAGATACGCAGTATTTT.